Below, 9 T cell receptor beta chains from the same sample are listed, as sequenced in a study of shared clonotypes between healthy human individuals. Only in-frame clones appear in the TCRdb table, and some are missing; sequencing was by immunoSEQ multiplex PCR. The sample has 1.5 million to 1.9 million clones; under 99% are singletons. What was sequenced was naive CD4+ T cells sorted from blood. As for subset: CD45RA+ positively selected. Every receptor here comes from a man younger than 45 in good health.

The V call is TRBV11-3, the J call TRBJ2-5; TRBD2 is a possible D gene (5 bases). This CDR3 has 15 amino acids. The germline V and J ends were trimmed by 1 base and 4 bases, with 13 bases remaining between them. Germline CDR1 SGHNT, CDR2 YENEEA. In DNA, the CDR3 is TGTGCCAGCAGCTTAGGACCAACTAGGGTAGAGACCCAGTACTTC. Protein sequence: CASSLGPTRVETQYF.

About this clone: At the DNA level, this CDR3 is encoded by other sequences in the same sample as well. The genes are TRBV29-1 and TRBJ2-7, with a possible D match to TRBD1 (6 bases). V dropped 3 bases and J dropped 4 bases, with 7 bases sitting between them. Germline V gene data show CDR1 as SQVTM and CDR2 as ANQGSEA. The CDR3 is 11 amino acids. DNA of the CDR3: TGCAGCGTTGAGACAGGTTACGAGCAGTACTTC. Its protein is CSVETGYEQYF.

The chain uses TRBV28 and TRBJ1-2; D not certain. CDR1 is MDHEN, CDR2 SYDVKM, per germline. The length of the CDR3 is 11 residues. Trimming took 9 bases from V and 5 from J, leaving 10 bases between them. CDR3 DNA: TGTGCCAGTGCCACAGAATATGGCTACACCTTC. Its protein product is CASATEYGYTF.

V is TRBV6-5 and J is TRBJ1-5; D is uncertain. The CDR3 contains 14 residues. Per germline, CDR1 MNHEY and CDR2 SVGAGI. V was clipped by 6 bases and J by 4 bases, with 13 bases between them. In DNA, the CDR3 is TGTGCCAGCAGCGTCCGTGACGGTAATCAGCCCCAGCATTTT. Protein product: CASSVRDGNQPQHF.

This chain connects TRBV9 to TRBJ2-7; D may be TRBD1 or TRBD2 (5 bases each). The V gene's germline CDR1 is SGDLS and CDR2 YYNGEE. Trimming cost V 5 bases and J 3 bases, with 15 bases left between them. This CDR3 is 14 amino acids long. Here the CDR3 reads CASSAGTVDYEQYF. The CDR3 region has the DNA TGTGCCAGCAGTGCCGGGACGGTCGACTACGAGCAGTACTTC.

The chain links TRBV5-4 to TRBJ1-5, with a tentative D call TRBD1 (5 bases). V lost 0 bases and J 1 base, leaving 11 bases between the germline ends. The CDR3 is 16 residues long. The germline gives CDR1 SGHNT, CDR2 YYREEE (reference sequence). CDR3 DNA sequence: TGTGCCAGCAGCTTGGGAGGGGATATCAGCAATCAGCCCCAGCATTTT. Translation gives CASSLGGDISNQPQHF. The full variable domain, rest sourced from reference TRBV5-4 and TRBJ1-5, is ETGVTQSPTHLIKTRGQQVTLRCSSQSGHNTVSWYQQALGQGPQFIFQYYREEENGRGNFPPRFSGLQFPNYSSELNVNALELDDSALYLCASSLGGDISNQPQHFGDGTRLSIL.

The chain combines TRBV2 with TRBJ1-1; 9 bases align to TRBD1. Germline CDR1 SNHLY, CDR2 FYNNEI. The CDR3 contains 11 residues. The V gene end was trimmed by 8 bases and the J gene end by 10 bases; junction bases not matched to a gene: 5. CDR3 DNA sequence: TGTGCCAGCGGGACAGGGAGTGCAGCTTTCTTT. Amino acid sequence: CASGTGSAAFF.

Only one count was recorded for this clone. This chain links TRBV6-5 with TRBJ2-1; D unclear. Germline values: CDR1 MNHEY, CDR2 SVGAGI. The CDR3 length is 11 residues. V shed 6 bases and J shed 5 bases, with 5 bases lying between them. The CDR3 DNA reads as TGTGCCAGCAGCAAAAACAATGAGCAGTTCTTC. It codes for CASSKNNEQFF.

The V call is TRBV21-1, the J call TRBJ1-2. TRBV21-1 is a listed pseudogene. The CDR3 is 12 amino acids. CDR3 nucleotide sequence: TGTGCCAGCACTGATGAGGATTATGGCTACACCTTC. It is translated as CASTDEDYGYTF.